One sample yielded the 17 T cell receptor beta chains listed below, sequenced in a study of cytomegalovirus exposure and HLA in healthy donors. TCRdb's copy holds only in-frame clones and misses some; the assay was immunoSEQ multiplex PCR. The sample has fewer than 100,000 clones; approximately 91% are singletons. The sample was PBMCs. The receptors originated from a man aged 25 to 40 in good health and CMV-seronegative.

With respect to this clone: Distinct nucleotide sequences in the sample also encode this CDR3. The chain joins TRBV13 to TRBJ1-1; D possibly corresponds to TRBD1 (6 bases). CDR3 length: 14 residues. Germline CDR1 PRHDT, CDR2 FYEKMQ (reference sequence). V gave up 0 bases and J gave up 2 bases, with 7 bases separating them. The CDR3 loop reads CASSLGGGNTEAFF. The CDR3 region has the DNA TGTGCCAGCAGCTTAGGAGGGGGAAACACTGAAGCTTTCTTT.

The chain's CDR3 is CASSPPGQGSYNEQFF. The CDR3 DNA reads as TGTGCCAGCAGCCCTCCGGGACAGGGGTCCTACAATGAGCAGTTCTTC. The V and J genes are TRBV11-2 and TRBJ2-1; TRBD1 matches at 10 bases. Germline lookup yields CDR1 SGHAT and CDR2 FQNNGV. Trimming removed 5 bases from V and 1 base from J; junction bases left unmatched: 5. The CDR3 extends over 16 amino acids.

The V gene is TRBV4-2, the J gene TRBJ1-4; tentative D call: TRBD1 (6 bases). The CDR3 contains 16 residues. The V and J ends lost 1 base and 7 bases respectively, with 16 bases between them. Germline V gives CDR1 LGHNA, CDR2 YNFKEQ. The CDR3 coding sequence is TGTGCCAGCAGCCAAGTAGACATGGGGGCGAGTGAAAAACTGTTTTTT. Translated, it gives CASSQVDMGASEKLFF.

This clone was detected once. The chain recombines TRBV19 with TRBJ2-5, with D possibly matching TRBD2 (6 bases). CDR3 length: 14 residues. V lost 5 bases and J 5 bases, leaving 15 bases between the germline ends. Germline CDR1 is LNHDA and CDR2 is SQIVND (reference sequence). The CDR3 region is CASSSGDPGETQYF. The CDR3 DNA reads TGTGCCAGTAGTTCGGGGGACCCTGGGGAGACCCAGTACTTC.

The chain couples TRBV6-5 to TRBJ1-5; D uncertain. This CDR3 has 13 residues. Germline assignment: CDR1 MNHEY and CDR2 SVGAGI. Trimming cost V 8 bases and J 3 bases, with 11 bases left between them. CDR3 in amino acids: CASEDSNNQPQHF. For the CDR3, the DNA is TGTGCCAGCGAGGACTCGAACAATCAGCCCCAGCATTTT.

This clone was counted once. The chain employs TRBV28 and TRBJ1-1; TRBD1 might be the D (5 bases). V lost 3 bases and J lost 3, with 11 bases in between. There are 14 residues in the CDR3. In germline, CDR1 is MDHEN, CDR2 SYDVKM. Written as DNA, the CDR3 is TGTGCCAGCAGTTTTACAGGCCGAGACACTGAAGCTTTCTTT. It translates to CASSFTGRDTEAFF.

The rearrangement joins TRBV29-1 to TRBJ2-7; 14 nucleotides match TRBD2. The CDR3 has 12 residues. Germline loops: CDR1 SQVTM, CDR2 ANQGSEA. V was pared by 6 bases and J by 5 bases, with 0 bases of the junction left unmatched. CDR3 protein: CSVGLAGDEQYF. The CDR3 nucleotides read TGCAGCGTGGGACTAGCGGGAGACGAGCAGTACTTC.

The chain is built from TRBV4-1 and TRBJ1-1, with D possibly matching TRBD1 (5 bases). V was shortened by 6 bases and J by 5 bases, with 13 bases between the two germline ends. This CDR3 comprises 13 residues. The germline gives CDR1 MGHRA, CDR2 YSYEKL. The CDR3 loop is CASRLLGGTEAFF. The CDR3 DNA reads as TGCGCCAGCAGGCTCCTGGGGGGGACTGAAGCTTTCTTT.

The V gene is TRBV28, the J gene TRBJ2-7; 7 bases line up with TRBD1. J lost 3 bases, V lost 3 bases, and 2 bases had no gene match. The germline V gene encodes CDR1 MDHEN and CDR2 SYDVKM. The CDR3 spans 13 residues. The CDR3 DNA is TGTGCCAGCAGTTTCGACAGGGACTACGAGCAGTACTTC. It specifies CASSFDRDYEQYF.

The V gene is TRBV7-8, the J gene TRBJ1-4; a possible D gene is TRBD1 (6 bases). Germline lookup yields CDR1 SGHVS and CDR2 FQNEAQ. V lost 3 bases and J 5 bases, leaving 13 bases between the germline ends. This CDR3 is 15 amino acids long. The CDR3 DNA sequence: TGTGCCAGCAGCTTTAACAGGGTTGCGAATGAAAAACTGTTTTTT. Its translation: CASSFNRVANEKLFF.

The V gene is TRBV2, the J gene TRBJ2-3, with 11 bases fitting TRBD2. This CDR3 spans 15 amino acids. Germline loops: CDR1 SNHLY, CDR2 FYNNEI. Germline trimming cut 4 bases from V and 10 bases from J; bases unmatched to any gene: 10. The CDR3: CASSGIAGGLEAQYF. In DNA form, the CDR3 reads TGTGCCAGCAGTGGAATAGCGGGGGGGCTTGAGGCGCAGTATTTT.

This sequence joins TRBV14 and TRBJ1-6, with D possibly matching TRBD1 (6 bases). Germline CDR1 reads SGHDN; CDR2 reads FVKESK. CDR3 length: 12 amino acids. V lost 1 base to trimming and J lost 18 bases, with 13 bases between them. CDR3 nucleotides: TGTGCCAGCAGCCAAGCTGGGGGCACGTCCCACTTT. Translation gives CASSQAGGTSHF. Full variable domain (remainder filled in from reference TRBV14 and TRBJ1-6): EAGVTQFPSHSVIEKGQTVTLRCDPISGHDNLYWYRRVMGKEIKFLLHFVKESKQDESGMPNNRFLAERTGGTYSTLKVQPAELEDSGVYFCASSQAGGTSHFGNGTRLTVT.

V and J are TRBV6-1 and TRBJ2-3; TRBD1 matches at 8 bases. Trimming at V came to 6 bases and at J to 6 bases, leaving 8 bases not matched to a gene. Germline CDR1 MNHNS, CDR2 SASEGT. The CDR3 is 14 residues long. The CDR3 DNA sequence: TGTGCCAGCAGGAGAGACAGGGGACACGATACGCAGTATTTT. This codes for CASRRDRGHDTQYF.

The chain recombines TRBV9 with TRBJ2-1, with 10 bases matching TRBD2. Germline assignment: CDR1 SGDLS and CDR2 YYNGEE. CDR3 size: 15 residues. The V segment lost 4 bases and the J segment 4 bases; nucleotides outside the gene matches: 5. The CDR3 nucleotides read TGTGCCAGCAGCCTAACTAGCGGGGTATACAATGAGCAGTTCTTC. Residues: CASSLTSGVYNEQFF.

V is TRBV30 and J is TRBJ2-7; no definite D call. V lost 0 bases and J lost 12, with 15 bases in between. The CDR3 has 12 amino acids. CDR1 and CDR2 (germline): GTSNPN, SVGIG (reference sequence). CDR3 region: CAWSVLLPNVYF. The CDR3 coding sequence is TGTGCCTGGAGTGTCTTACTCCCAAATGTGTACTTC.

The V and J genes are TRBV6-5 and TRBJ1-3; D uncertain. V was trimmed by 0 bases and J by 1 base, leaving 7 bases between them. The CDR3 has 15 residues. Germline CDR1 MNHEY, CDR2 SVGAGI. The CDR3 DNA sequence: TGTGCCAGCAGTTACTCGTGGGCATCTGGAAACACCATATATTTT. It yields the protein CASSYSWASGNTIYF.

The V gene is TRBV6-1, the J gene TRBJ2-7, with 10 bases identical to TRBD2. V lost 2 bases and J lost 6; bases outside the gene matches: 4. Germline CDR1 MNHNS, CDR2 SASEGT. The CDR3 totals 14 residues. Here the CDR3 DNA reads TGTGCCAGCAGTGAACAGCGGGAGGGCCTCGAGCAGTACTTC. Its protein product is CASSEQREGLEQYF.